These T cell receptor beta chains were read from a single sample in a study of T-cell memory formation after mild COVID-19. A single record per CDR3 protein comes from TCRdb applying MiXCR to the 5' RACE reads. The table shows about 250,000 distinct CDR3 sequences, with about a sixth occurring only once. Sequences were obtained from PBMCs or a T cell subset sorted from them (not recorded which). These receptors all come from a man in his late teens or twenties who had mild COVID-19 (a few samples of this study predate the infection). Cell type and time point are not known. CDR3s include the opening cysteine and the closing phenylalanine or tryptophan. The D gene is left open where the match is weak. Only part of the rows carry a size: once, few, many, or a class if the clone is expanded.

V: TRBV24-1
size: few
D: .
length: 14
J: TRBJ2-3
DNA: TGTGCCACCAGTGATGCTGACCCGTTGGGTACGCAGTATTTT
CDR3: CATSDADPLGTQYF

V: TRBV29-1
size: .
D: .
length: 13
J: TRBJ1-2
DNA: TGCAGCGTTGGAGGCGGGGTAAAGTGGGGCTACACCTTC
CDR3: CSVGGGVKWGYTF

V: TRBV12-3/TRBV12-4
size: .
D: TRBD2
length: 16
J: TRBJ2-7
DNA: TGTGCCAGCAGTTTACCCAGAACTAGCGGCAACTACGAGCAGTACTTC
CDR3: CASSLPRTSGNYEQYF

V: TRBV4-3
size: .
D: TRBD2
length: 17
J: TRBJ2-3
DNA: TGCGCCAGCAGCCAAGATTCCCCGGGGGGGGTCCAGGATACGCAGTATTTT
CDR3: CASSQDSPGGVQDTQYF

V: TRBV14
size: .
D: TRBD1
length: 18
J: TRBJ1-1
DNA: TGTGCCAGCATCCAAGATGCCGGGACAGGGGGCCGGAACACTGAAGCTTTCTTT
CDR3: CASIQDAGTGGRNTEAFF

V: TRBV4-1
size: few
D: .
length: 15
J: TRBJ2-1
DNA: TGCGCCAGCAGCCAAAGAGGGACTCCCTACAATGAGCAGTTCTTC
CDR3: CASSQRGTPYNEQFF

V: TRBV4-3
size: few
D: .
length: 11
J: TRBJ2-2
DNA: TGCGCCAGCAGAGAGAATGGGGAGCTGTTTTTT
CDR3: CASRENGELFF

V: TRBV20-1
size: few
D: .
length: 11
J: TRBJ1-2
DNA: TGCAGTGCTAGCAATTCTCGTGGCTACACCTTC
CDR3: CSASNSRGYTF

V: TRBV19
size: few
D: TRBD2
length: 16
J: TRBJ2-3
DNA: TGTGCCAGTAGTATAGGGACTAGCGGGCTGCCAGATACGCAGTATTTT
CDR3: CASSIGTSGLPDTQYF

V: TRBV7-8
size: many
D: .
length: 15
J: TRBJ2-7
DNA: TGTGCCAGCAGCTCTACAAACGGGGACTCCTACGAGCAGTACTTC
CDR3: CASSSTNGDSYEQYF

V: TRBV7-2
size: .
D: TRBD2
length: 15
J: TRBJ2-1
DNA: TGTGCCAGCAGCCTTAGCGGGGGCTTTTACAATGAGCAGTTCTTC
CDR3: CASSLSGGFYNEQFF

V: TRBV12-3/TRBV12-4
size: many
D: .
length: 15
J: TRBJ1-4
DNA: TGTGCCAGCAGTTCCCTTCACAGAAAGAGGGAAAAACTGTTTTTT
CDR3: CASSSLHRKREKLFF

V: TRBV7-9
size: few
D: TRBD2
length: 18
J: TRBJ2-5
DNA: TGTGCCAGCAGCATACCGGGACTAGCGGGGGGGCTGGATGAGACCCAGTACTTC
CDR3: CASSIPGLAGGLDETQYF

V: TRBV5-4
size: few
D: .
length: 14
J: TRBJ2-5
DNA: TGTGCCAGCAGCGGGGGACGGGGACAAGAGACCCAGTACTTC
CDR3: CASSGGRGQETQYF

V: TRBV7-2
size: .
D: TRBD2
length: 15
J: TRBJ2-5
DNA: TGTGCCAGCAGCCCAATAGCGGGGACCCAAGAGACCCAGTACTTC
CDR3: CASSPIAGTQETQYF

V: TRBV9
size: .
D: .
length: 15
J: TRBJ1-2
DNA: TGTGCCAGCAGCCCAGACCCGGGACACCGCTATGGCTACACCTTC
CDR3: CASSPDPGHRYGYTF

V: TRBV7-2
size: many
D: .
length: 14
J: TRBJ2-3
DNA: TGTGCCAGCAGCTCCTCAGTTAGGGCAGATACGCAGTATTTT
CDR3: CASSSSVRADTQYF

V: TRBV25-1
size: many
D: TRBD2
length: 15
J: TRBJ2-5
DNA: TGTGCCAGCAGTGAATTGAGTAGCGGGGAAGAGACCCAGTACTTC
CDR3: CASSELSSGEETQYF

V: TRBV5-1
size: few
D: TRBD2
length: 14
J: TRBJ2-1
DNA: TGCGCCAGCACGACTAGCGGGCCGATCAATGAGCAGTTCTTC
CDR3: CASTTSGPINEQFF

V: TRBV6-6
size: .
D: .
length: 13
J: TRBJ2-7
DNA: TGTGCCAGCAGTTACGTCAGCTCCTACGAGCAGTACTTC
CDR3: CASSYVSSYEQYF

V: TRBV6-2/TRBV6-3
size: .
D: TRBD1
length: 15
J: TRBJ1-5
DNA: TGTGCCAGCAGCAAGACAGGGCTGAGCAATCAGCCCCAGCATTTT
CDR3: CASSKTGLSNQPQHF

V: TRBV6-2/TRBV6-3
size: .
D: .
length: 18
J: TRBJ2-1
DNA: TGTGCCAGCAGTTACTCGAGGATAGGGAGGTTGTCCTACAATGAGCAGTTCTTC
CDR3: CASSYSRIGRLSYNEQFF

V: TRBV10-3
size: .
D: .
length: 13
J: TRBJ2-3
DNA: TGTGCCATCAGTGAACTGAGCACAGATACGCAGTATTTT
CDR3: CAISELSTDTQYF

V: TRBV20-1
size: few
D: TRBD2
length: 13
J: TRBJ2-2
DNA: TGCAGTGCTAGGGGGAGGGGCACCGGGGAGCTGTTTTTT
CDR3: CSARGRGTGELFF

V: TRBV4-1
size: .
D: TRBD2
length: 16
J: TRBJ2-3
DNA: TGCGCCAGCAGCCAAGTGGGGGGGACGGGGCCAGATACGCAGTATTTT
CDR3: CASSQVGGTGPDTQYF

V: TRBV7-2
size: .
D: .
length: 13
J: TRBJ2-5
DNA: TGTGCCAGCAGCTTAGATTGGTCGGAGACCCAGTACTTC
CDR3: CASSLDWSETQYF

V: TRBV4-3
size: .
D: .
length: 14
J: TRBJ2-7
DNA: TGCGCCAGCAGCCAAGACGGGCAGGACTACGAGCAGTACTTC
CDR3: CASSQDGQDYEQYF

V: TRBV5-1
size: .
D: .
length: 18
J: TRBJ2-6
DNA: TGCGCCAGCAGCTTGATCCGTCAGGCTCTCTCTGGGGCCAACGTCCTGACTTTC
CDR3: CASSLIRQALSGANVLTF

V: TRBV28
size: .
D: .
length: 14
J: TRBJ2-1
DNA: TGTGCCAGCAGTTTCGTCCGCTCCTACAATGAGCAGTTCTTC
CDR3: CASSFVRSYNEQFF

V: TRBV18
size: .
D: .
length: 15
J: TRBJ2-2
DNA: TGTGCCAGCTCACCACTCGACAAGAACACCGGGGAGCTGTTTTTT
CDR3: CASSPLDKNTGELFF

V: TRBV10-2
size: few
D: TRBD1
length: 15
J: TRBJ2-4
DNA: TGCGCCAGCAGTGGGACAGGGTTCGCCAAAAACATTCAGTACTTC
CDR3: CASSGTGFAKNIQYF

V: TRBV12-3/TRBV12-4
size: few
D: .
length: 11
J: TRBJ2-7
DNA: TGTGCCAGCGCATCTAACTACGAGCAGTACTTC
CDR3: CASASNYEQYF

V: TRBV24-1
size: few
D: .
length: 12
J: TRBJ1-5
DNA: TGTGCCACCAGTGATGGTGTTCAGCCCCAGCATTTT
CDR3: CATSDGVQPQHF

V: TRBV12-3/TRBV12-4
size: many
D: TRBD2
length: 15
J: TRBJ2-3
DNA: TGTGCCAGCAGTTTCACGGGGGGGCAAGAGGATACGCAGTATTTT
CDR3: CASSFTGGQEDTQYF

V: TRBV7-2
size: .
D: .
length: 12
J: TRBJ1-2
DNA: TGTGCCAGCAGCTTAGGGCTGGCTGGCTACACCTTC
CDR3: CASSLGLAGYTF

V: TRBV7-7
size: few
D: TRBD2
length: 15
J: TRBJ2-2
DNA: TGTGCCAGCAGTGATGGGGGGGGTCCCACCGGGGAGCTGTTTTTT
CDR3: CASSDGGGPTGELFF

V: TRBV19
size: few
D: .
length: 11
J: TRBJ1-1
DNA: TGTGCCAGTAGCTTCATGACTGAAGCTTTCTTT
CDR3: CASSFMTEAFF

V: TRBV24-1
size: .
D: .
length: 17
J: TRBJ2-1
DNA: TGTGCCACCAGTGATTCCAAGCGGGTGGGCTCCTACAATGAGCAGTTCTTC
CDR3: CATSDSKRVGSYNEQFF

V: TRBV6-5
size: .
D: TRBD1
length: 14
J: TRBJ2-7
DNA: TGTGCCAGCCAGATCGGGACAGGGGGATACGAGCAGTACTTC
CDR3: CASQIGTGGYEQYF

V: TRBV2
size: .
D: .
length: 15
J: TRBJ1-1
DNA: TGTGCCAGCAGTGAATTTGGGACCGCTTACACTGAAGCTTTCTTT
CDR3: CASSEFGTAYTEAFF

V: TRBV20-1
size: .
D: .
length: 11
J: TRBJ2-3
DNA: TGCAGTGCAGCGGCCACAGATACGCAGTATTTT
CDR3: CSAAATDTQYF

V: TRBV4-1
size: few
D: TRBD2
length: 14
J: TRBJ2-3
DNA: TGCGCCAGCACCGCCTCGGGGGGAACAGATACGCAGTATTTT
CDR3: CASTASGGTDTQYF

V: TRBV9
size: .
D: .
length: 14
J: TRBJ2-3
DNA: TGTGCCAGCAGCGTAGAATCTGTGGCAGATACGCAGTATTTT
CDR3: CASSVESVADTQYF

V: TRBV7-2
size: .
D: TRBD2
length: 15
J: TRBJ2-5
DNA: TGTGCCAGCAGCCCTATTCGGGGGGGCGGGGAGACCCAGTACTTC
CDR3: CASSPIRGGGETQYF